The T cell receptor beta chain described here comes from a study of control samples from healthy donors and cancer patients. Data came from immunoSEQ multiplex PCR; TCRdb stores just in-frame clones and leaves some out. The sample has about 60,000 clones, 88% seen once; the top ten hold approximately 4%. The length of the CDR3 is 15 residues. Trimming cost V 3 bases and J 2 bases, with 14 bases left between them. Germline CDR1 and CDR2: MNHEY and SMNVEV (reference sequence). This chain links TRBV27 with TRBJ2-7; D is undetermined. The sequenced material came from blood. The receptor was derived from a man aged 45-65 years in good health. In DNA form, the CDR3 reads TGTGCCAGCAGTTTGGGGTCGGTCACTACCTACGAGCAGTACTTC. This codes for CASSLGSVTTYEQYF.